The following is a T cell receptor beta chain sequence with its context. Its antigen is not yet known. No base qualities exist here, and no much larger clone lies one base off it. V drops 4 bases and J drops 6 bases, leaving 12 bases in between. CDR1 and CDR2, looked up from the germline V gene (reference sequence), are PRHDT and FYEKMQ. The CDR3 covers 13 residues, taking in both the cysteine and the phenylalanine. The DNA shown is the 39-base CDR3, in frame from base 1. These data belong to a study of Tregs in tolerant kidney transplant recipients (dated by TCRdb to the late 2010s). About the study as a whole: Related donors were used in the transplants with nonmyeloablative bone marrow transplantation, and mixed chimerism was transient in the human trials. Before combined kidney and bone marrow transplantation, this study identified donor-specific regulatory T cells using TCRbeta sequencing and then followed those same cells after transplant.

Beyond this particular receptor, the publication reports: For some patients, the PCR primers changed as time went on, which meant samples from those patients could not be compared with one another at the nucleotide level. Donor-specific Treg expansion was found to exceed global Treg expansion in tolerant patients, suggesting antigen-driven rather than nonspecific expansion. Because only a small number of patients were included, the study had limitations, and the results will need to be validated in larger populations as well as under other immunosuppression protocols. Expanding Tregs with activated donor B cells appeared to identify the most biologically relevant and donor-specific TCRbeta repertoire. Biological reproducibility was not directly addressed, though technical replication error appeared minimal.

The sample's time point label, in plain terms: blood sample drawn before combined kidney and bone marrow transplant. Thawed PBMCs were FACS-sorted into unstimulated Tregs (CD4+CD25+CD127-), CD4+ non-Tregs (CD4+CD25-), CD4 cells and CD8 cells. Thawed PBMCs were rested overnight at 37 degrees C with 200 to 250 IU/ml IL-2 before Treg sorting. The patients were several recipients of combined kidney and bone marrow transplants from the ITN036ST trial, and samples were available only from these trial subjects. Healthy control blood was processed to PBMCs with a Ficoll density gradient and then cryopreserved, whereas patient PBMCs were collected both before and after transplant. For TCRbeta CDR3 sequencing, genomic DNA was extracted from sorted cells using the QIAGEN DNeasy Blood and Tissue Kit. High-throughput TCRbeta CDR3 sequencing, which included PCR amplification with bias correction and internal controls, was done commercially through immunoSEQ. Processing in the source paper ran as follows. A unique productive TCRbeta sequence was defined by the CDR3 nucleotide sequence when primers matched, and otherwise by the CDR3 amino acid sequence together with the Vbeta and Jbeta genes. To correct sorting error, sequences shared between sorted populations at a frequency ratio of 2:1 or less were removed; the rest were assigned to the higher population. A sequence was defined as donor-reactive if the sequence was expanded at least 5-fold in CFSE-low cells compared with unstimulated cells and had a frequency of at least 0.01% in CFSE-low cells. Jensen-Shannon divergence calculated on the top 100 TCRbeta sequences ranked by frequency was used to measure repertoire divergence. For any sample with multiple sequencing runs, sorting error was corrected in each run separately before the runs were pooled. The immuneACCESS repertoire file appears here via TCRdb, limited to in-frame rearrangements. These files lack a portion of the clones; in checked studies, under half of the deficit traces to unresolved V genes, and the cause of the others is not known. V and J calls and clone size follow that table, whereas D and trimming were derived from the DNA. The sample yields roughly 80,000 clones; more than 85% were counted once. The ten most abundant clones make up approximately 0.33% of the sample.

Sample: Tregs from blood, taken before the transplant. The TCR sequence derives from a human donor who received a combined kidney and bone marrow transplant. The receptor chain draws on TRBV13 and TRBJ1-2; D gene: possibly TRBD1, on 5 matching bases. The CDR3 amino acid sequence is: CASSSRGPNGYTF. The nucleotide sequence reads TGTGCCAGCAGCTCCCGGGGACCTAATGGCTACACCTTC. Reference TRBV13 and TRBJ1-2 genes cover what lies past the CDR3, so the full variable domain is AAGVIQSPRHLIKEKRETATLKCYPIPRHDTVYWYQQGPGQDPQFLISFYEKMQSDKGSIPDRFSAQQFSDYHSELNMSSLELGDSALYFCASSSRGPNGYTFGSGTRLTVV.